Included here is one TCR beta chain sequence, with context. Antigen unknown. CDR3 size: 15 residues. Germline CDR1 is SSHAT and CDR2 is FNYEAQ (reference sequence). The V and J ends lost 1 base and 3 bases respectively, with 11 bases between them. This specimen belongs to a study of shared clonotypes between healthy human individuals. Across the whole study: There were three CD4 naive, three CD4 memory, two CD8 naive and one CD8 memory plates per donor. General study findings and limits: Donors were few, which limited the genetic and exposure-history diversity represented.

150 to 250 ng DNA, 30,000 or so T cell genomes, went into each sorted-subset replicate PCR. Authors' analysis steps: Filtering of immunoSEQ junctional sequences could not match full-length read filtering. This table comes from immunoSEQ multiplex PCR, and its TCRdb copy is limited to in-frame clones, with some not included. Clone size and V and J calls were adopted from that table, with D and trimming inferred from the DNA. The sample lists 190,000 or so clones; 90% to 95% were seen once. The specimen sequenced was naive CD4+ T cells sorted from blood. Sample subset: CD45RA+ positively selected. This receptor was obtained from a woman aged 25 to 45 in good health. This sequence joins TRBV7-7 and TRBJ2-3, with D possibly called TRBD1 or TRBD2 (6 bases each). CDR3 loop: CASSLGGGRTDTQYF. As DNA, the CDR3 is TGTGCCAGCAGCTTAGGAGGGGGGCGGACAGATACGCAGTATTTT.